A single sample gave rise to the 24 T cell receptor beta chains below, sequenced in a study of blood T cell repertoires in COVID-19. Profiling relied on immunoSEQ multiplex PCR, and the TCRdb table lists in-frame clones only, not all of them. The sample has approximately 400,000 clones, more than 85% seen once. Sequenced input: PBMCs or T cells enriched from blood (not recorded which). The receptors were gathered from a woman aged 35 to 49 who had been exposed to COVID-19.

CDR3 protein: CASSSYSGANVLTF. The CDR3 DNA reads TGTGCCAGCAGTTCCTACTCTGGGGCCAACGTCCTGACTTTC. This chain connects TRBV28 to TRBJ2-6; D not resolved. With 4 bases removed from V and 0 bases from J, the gap between germline ends came to 4 bases. Germline V lookup: CDR1 MDHEN, CDR2 SYDVKM. The CDR3 covers 14 residues. Using reference TRBV28 and TRBJ2-6 for the parts outside the CDR3, the full variable domain is DVKVTQSSRYLVKRTGEKVFLECVQDMDHENMFWYRQDPGLGLRLIYFSYDVKMKEKGDIPEGYSVSREKKERFSLILESASTNQTSMYLCASSSYSGANVLTFGAGSRLTVL.

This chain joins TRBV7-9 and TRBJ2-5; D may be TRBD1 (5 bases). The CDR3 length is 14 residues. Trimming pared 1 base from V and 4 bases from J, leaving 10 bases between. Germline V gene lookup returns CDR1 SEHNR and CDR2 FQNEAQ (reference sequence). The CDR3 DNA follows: TGTGCCAGCAGCTTAGGTCAGGGAACAGAGACCCAGTACTTC. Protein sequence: CASSLGQGTETQYF.

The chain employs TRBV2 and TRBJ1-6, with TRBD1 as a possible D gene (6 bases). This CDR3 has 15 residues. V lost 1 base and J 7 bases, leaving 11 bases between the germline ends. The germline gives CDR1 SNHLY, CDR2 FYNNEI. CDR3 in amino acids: CASSEETGPNSPLHF. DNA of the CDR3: TGTGCCAGCAGTGAAGAGACAGGACCAAATTCACCCCTCCACTTT.

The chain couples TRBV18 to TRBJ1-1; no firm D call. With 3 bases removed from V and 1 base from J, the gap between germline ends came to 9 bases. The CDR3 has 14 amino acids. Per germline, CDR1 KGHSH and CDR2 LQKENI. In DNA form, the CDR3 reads TGTGCCAGCTCACCCGACTACAGGAACACTGAAGCTTTCTTT. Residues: CASSPDYRNTEAFF.

The CDR3 nucleotides are TGTGCCACCCGCCGGGACACTGCAACTAATGAAAAACTGTTTTTT. This encodes CATRRDTATNEKLFF. The V gene is TRBV6-5, the J gene TRBJ1-4; weak D call: TRBD1 (6 bases). Deletions cut 10 bases from V and 0 bases from J, with 15 bases between. The CDR3 extends over 15 amino acids. Germline loops: CDR1 MNHEY, CDR2 SVGAGI.

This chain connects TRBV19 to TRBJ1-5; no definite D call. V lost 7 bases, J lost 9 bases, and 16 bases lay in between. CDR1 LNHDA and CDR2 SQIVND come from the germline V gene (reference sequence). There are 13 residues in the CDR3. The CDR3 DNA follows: TGTGCCAGTATCCAGACGGGTGACGGGCCCCAGCATTTT. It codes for CASIQTGDGPQHF.

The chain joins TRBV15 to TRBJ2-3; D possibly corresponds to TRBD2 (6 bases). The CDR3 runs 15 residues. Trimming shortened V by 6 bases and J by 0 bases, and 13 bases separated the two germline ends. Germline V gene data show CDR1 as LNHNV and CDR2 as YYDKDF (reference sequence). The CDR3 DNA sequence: TGTGCCACCAGTAACGGGGGAAGGAGCACAGATACGCAGTATTTT. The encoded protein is CATSNGGRSTDTQYF.

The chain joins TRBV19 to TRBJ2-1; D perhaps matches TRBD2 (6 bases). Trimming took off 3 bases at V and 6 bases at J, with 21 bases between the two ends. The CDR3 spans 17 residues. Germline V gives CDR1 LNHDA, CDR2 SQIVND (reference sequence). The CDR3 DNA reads TGTGCCAGTAGTATTCTTTTCTCGGAGGGCCGCAGCAATGAGCAGTTCTTC. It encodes CASSILFSEGRSNEQFF.

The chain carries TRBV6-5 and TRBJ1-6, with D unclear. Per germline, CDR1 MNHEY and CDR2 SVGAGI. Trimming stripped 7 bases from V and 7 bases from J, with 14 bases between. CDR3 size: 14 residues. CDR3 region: CASTQRLGNSPLHF. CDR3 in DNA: TGTGCCAGCACACAACGACTTGGGAATTCACCCCTCCACTTT.

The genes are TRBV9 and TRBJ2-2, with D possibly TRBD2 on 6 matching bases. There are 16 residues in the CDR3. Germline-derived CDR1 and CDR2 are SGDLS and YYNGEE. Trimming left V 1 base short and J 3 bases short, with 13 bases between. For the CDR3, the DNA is TGTGCCAGCAGCGTACCCTCGGGAGTGGACACCGGGGAGCTGTTTTTT. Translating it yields CASSVPSGVDTGELFF.

The CDR3 loop is CASSVGAVSNYEQYF. In DNA, the CDR3 is TGTGCCAGCAGTGTGGGGGCGGTGTCAAACTACGAGCAGTACTTC. The V and J genes are TRBV7-2 and TRBJ2-7, with a weak D call TRBD1 (6 bases). The germline gives CDR1 SGHTA, CDR2 FQGNSA. This CDR3 is built from 15 residues. V lost 6 bases and J 3 bases, leaving 18 bases between the germline ends.

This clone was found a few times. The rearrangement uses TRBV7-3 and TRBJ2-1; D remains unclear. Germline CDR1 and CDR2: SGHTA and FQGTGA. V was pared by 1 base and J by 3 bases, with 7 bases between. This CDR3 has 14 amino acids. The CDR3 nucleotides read TGTGCCAGCAGCTTAAACCCTAACTACAATGAGCAGTTCTTC. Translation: CASSLNPNYNEQFF.

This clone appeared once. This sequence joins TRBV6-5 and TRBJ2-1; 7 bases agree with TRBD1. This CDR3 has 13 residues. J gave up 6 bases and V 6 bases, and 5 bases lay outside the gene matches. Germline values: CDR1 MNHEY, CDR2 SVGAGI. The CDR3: CASRQTGVNEQFF. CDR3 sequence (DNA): TGTGCCAGCAGGCAAACAGGGGTCAATGAGCAGTTCTTC.

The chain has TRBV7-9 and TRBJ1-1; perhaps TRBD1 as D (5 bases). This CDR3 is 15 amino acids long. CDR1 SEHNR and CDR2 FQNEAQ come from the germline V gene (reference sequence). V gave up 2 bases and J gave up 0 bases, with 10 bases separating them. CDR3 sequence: CASSLYQGMNTEAFF. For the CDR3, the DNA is TGTGCCAGCAGCTTATACCAGGGAATGAACACTGAAGCTTTCTTT.

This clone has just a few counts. The CDR3 loop is CASSRRLGYGYTF. The CDR3 DNA follows: TGTGCCAGCAGCCGACGACTGGGCTATGGCTACACCTTC. The rearrangement joins TRBV3-1 (or the pseudogene TRBV3-2) to TRBJ1-2, with unresolved D. Deletions cut 4 bases from V and 4 bases from J, with 10 bases between. The germline V gene encodes CDR1 LGHDT and CDR2 YNNKEL (reference sequence). The CDR3 contains 13 residues.

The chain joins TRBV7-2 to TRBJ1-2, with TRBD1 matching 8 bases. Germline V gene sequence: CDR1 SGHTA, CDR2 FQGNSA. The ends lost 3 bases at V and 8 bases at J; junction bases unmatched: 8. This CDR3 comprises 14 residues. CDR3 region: CASSFKTGDIGYTF. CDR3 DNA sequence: TGTGCCAGCAGCTTTAAGACAGGGGATATAGGCTACACCTTC.

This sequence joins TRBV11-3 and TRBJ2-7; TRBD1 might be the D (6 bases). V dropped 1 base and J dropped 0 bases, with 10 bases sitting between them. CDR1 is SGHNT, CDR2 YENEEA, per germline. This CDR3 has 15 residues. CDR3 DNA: TGTGCCAGCAGCTTAGTGGGCAGGGGCTCCTACGAGCAGTACTTC. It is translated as CASSLVGRGSYEQYF.

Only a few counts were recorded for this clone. DNA of the CDR3: TGTGCCAGCAGATCCGGACATTCGAACACTGAAGCTTTCTTT. Protein: CASRSGHSNTEAFF. The J gene is TRBJ1-1, the V gene TRBV6-4, with a possible D match to TRBD1 (5 bases). This CDR3 has 14 residues. The germline gives CDR1 MRHNA, CDR2 SNTAGT. V was trimmed by 6 bases and J by 1 base, leaving 12 bases between them.

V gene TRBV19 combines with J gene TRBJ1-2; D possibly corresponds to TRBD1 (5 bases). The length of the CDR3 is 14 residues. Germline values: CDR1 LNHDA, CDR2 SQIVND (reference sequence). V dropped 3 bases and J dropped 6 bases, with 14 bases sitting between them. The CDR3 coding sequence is TGTGCCAGTAGTATTGGGGAGGGGACTGATGGCTACACCTTC. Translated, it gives CASSIGEGTDGYTF.

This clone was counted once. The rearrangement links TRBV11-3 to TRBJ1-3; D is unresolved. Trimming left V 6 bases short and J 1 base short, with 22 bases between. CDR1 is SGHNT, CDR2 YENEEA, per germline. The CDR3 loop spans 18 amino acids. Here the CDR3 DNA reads TGTGCCAGCAGTTCTCTCCAGAGAGGGCGAGCGTCTGGAAACACCATATATTTT. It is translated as CASSSLQRGRASGNTIYF.

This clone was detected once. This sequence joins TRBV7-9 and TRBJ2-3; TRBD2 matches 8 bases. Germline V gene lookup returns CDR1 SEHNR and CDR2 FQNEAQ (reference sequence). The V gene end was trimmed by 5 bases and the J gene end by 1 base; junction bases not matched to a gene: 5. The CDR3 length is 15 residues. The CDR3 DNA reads TGTGCCAGCAGCCACGGGGGGGCCGGCACAGATACGCAGTATTTT. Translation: CASSHGGAGTDTQYF.

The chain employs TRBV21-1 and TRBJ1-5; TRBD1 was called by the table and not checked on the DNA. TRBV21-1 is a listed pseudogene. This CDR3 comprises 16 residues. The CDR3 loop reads CASSKARPGPNQPQHF. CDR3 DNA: TGTGCCAGCAGCAAAGCCCGACCTGGGCCGAATCAGCCCCAGCATTTT.

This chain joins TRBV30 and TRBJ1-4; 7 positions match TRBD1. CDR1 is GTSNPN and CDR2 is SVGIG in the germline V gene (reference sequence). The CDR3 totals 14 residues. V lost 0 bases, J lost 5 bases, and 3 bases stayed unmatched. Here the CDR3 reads CAWSVGTANEKLFF. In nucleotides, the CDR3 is TGTGCCTGGAGTGTAGGGACAGCGAATGAAAAACTGTTTTTT.

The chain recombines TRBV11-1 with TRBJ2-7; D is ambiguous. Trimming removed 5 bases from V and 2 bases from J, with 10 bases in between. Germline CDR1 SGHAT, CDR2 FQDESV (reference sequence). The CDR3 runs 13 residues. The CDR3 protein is CASSPSPTYEQYF. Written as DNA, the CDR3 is TGTGCCAGCAGCCCATCGCCTACCTACGAGCAGTACTTC.